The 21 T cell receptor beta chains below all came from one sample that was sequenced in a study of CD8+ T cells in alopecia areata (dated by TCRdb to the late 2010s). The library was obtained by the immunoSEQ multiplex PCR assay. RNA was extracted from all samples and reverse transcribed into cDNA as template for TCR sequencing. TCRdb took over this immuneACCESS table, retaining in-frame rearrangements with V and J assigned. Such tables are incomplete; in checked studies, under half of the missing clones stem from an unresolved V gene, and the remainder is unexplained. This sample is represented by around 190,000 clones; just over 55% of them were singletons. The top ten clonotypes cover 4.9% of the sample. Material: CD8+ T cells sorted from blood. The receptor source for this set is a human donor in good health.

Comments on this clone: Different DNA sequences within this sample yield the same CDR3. CDR3 nucleotide sequence: TGCGCCAGCAGCTTGGACAGGGGGATGAACACTGAAGCTTTCTTT. Protein: CASSLDRGMNTEAFF. The rearrangement joins TRBV5-1 to TRBJ1-1; TRBD1 matches 8 bases. The CDR3 consists of 15 residues. Losses at the gene ends were 0 bases for V and 0 bases for J; bases not matched to a gene: 1. CDR1 SGHRS and CDR2 YFSETQ come from the germline V gene. Full variable domain (rest looked up from reference TRBV5-1 and TRBJ1-1): KAGVTQTPRYLIKTRGQQVTLSCSPISGHRSVSWYQQTPGQGLQFLFEYFSETQRNKGNFPGRFSGRQFSNSRSEMNVSTLELGDSALYLCASSLDRGMNTEAFFGQGTRLTVV.

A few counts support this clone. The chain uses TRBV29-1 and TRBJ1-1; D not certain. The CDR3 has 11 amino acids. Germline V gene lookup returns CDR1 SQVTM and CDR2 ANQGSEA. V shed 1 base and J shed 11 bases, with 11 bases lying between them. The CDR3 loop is CSVEVWARAFF. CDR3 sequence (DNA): TGCAGCGTTGAAGTCTGGGCGAGGGCTTTCTTT. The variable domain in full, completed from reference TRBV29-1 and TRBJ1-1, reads SAVISQKPSRDICQRGTSLTIQCQVDSQVTMMFWYRQQPGQSLTLIATANQGSEATYESGFVIDKFPISRPNLTFSTLTVSNMSPEDSSIYLCSVEVWARAFFGQGTRLTVV.

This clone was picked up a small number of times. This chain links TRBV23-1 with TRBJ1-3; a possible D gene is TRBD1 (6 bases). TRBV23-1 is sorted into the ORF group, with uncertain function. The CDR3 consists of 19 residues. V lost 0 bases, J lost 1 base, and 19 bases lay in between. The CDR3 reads CASSQSSQGRLPSGNTIYF. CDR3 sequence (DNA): TGCGCCAGCAGTCAATCAAGCCAGGGGCGTCTCCCGTCTGGAAACACCATATATTTT.

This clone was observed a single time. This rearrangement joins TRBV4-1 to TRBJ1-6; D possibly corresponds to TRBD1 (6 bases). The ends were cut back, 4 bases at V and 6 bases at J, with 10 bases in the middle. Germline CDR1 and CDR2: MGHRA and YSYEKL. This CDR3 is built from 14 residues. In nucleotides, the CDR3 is TGCGCCAGCAGCCCACCGGGGGCTAATTCACCCCTCCACTTT. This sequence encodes CASSPPGANSPLHF.

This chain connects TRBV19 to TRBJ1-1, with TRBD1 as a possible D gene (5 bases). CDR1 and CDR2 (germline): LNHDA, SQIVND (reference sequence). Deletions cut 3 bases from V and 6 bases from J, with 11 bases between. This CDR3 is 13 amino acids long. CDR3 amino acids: CASSMAGSAEAFF. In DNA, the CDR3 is TGTGCCAGTAGTATGGCAGGGTCAGCTGAAGCTTTCTTT.

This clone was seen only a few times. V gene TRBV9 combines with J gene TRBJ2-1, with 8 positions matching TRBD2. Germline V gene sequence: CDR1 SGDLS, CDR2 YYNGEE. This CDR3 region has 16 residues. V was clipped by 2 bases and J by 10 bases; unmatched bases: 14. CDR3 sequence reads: CASSVRGDANPYEQFF. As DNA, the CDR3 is TGTGCCAGCAGCGTGCGGGGGGATGCCAACCCCTACGAGCAGTTCTTC.

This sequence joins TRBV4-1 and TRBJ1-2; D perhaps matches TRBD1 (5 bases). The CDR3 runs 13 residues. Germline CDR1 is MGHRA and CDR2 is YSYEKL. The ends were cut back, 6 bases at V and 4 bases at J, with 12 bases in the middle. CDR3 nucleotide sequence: TGCGCCAGCAGTAGGGGCGGGGGCTATGGCTACACCTTC. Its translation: CASSRGGGYGYTF.

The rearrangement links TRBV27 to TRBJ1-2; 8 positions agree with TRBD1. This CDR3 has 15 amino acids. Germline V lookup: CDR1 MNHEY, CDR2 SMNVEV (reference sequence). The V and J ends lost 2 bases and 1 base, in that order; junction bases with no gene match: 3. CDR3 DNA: TGTGCCAGCAGTTTAAACACAGGGGGTAACTATGGCTACACCTTC. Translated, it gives CASSLNTGGNYGYTF.

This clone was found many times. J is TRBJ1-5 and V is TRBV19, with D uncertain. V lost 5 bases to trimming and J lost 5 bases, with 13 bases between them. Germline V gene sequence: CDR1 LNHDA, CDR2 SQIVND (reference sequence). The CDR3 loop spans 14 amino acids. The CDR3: CASSPRGPDQPQHF. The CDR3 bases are TGTGCCAGTAGTCCCCGAGGACCCGATCAGCCCCAGCATTTT.

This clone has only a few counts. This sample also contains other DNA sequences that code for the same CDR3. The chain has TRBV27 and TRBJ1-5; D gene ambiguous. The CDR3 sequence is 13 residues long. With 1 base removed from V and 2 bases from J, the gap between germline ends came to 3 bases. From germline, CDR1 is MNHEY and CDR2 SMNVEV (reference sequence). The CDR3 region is CASSLLGNQPQHF. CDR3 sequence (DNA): TGTGCCAGCAGTTTATTGGGCAATCAGCCCCAGCATTTT.

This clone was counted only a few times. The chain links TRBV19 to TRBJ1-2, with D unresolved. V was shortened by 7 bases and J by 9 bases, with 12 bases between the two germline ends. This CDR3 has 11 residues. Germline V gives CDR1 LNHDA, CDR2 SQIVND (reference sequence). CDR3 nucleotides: TGTGCCAGTAAAACAGACGAGAGCTACACCTTC. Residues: CASKTDESYTF.

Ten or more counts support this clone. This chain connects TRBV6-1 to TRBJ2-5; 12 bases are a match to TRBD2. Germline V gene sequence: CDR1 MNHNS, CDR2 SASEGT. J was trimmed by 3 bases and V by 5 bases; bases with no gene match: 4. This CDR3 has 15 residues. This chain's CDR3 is CASSRLAGEKETQYF. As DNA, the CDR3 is TGTGCCAGCAGTAGACTAGCGGGGGAGAAAGAGACCCAGTACTTC.

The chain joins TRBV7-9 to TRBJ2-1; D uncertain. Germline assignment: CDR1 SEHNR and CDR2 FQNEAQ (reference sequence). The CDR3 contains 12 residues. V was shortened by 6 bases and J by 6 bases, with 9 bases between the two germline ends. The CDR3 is CASRSPLNEQFF. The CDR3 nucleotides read TGTGCCAGCAGATCCCCCCTCAATGAGCAGTTCTTC.

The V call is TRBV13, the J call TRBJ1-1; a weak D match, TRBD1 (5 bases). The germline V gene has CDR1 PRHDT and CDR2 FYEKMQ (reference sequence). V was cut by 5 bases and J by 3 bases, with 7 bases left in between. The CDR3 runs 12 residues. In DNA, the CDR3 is TGTGCCAGCAGCACGACAGACACTGAAGCTTTCTTT. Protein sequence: CASSTTDTEAFF.

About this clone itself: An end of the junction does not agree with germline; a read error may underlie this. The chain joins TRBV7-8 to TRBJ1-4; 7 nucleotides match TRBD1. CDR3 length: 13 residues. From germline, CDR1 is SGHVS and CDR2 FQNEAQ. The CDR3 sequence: CASSSGGRTGAVF. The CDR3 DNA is TGTGCCAGCAGCTCAGGAGGCCGGACAGGAGCTGTTTTT.

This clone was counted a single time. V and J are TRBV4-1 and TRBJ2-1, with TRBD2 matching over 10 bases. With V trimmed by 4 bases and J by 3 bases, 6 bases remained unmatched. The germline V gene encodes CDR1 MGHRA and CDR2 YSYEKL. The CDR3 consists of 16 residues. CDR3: CASSRGTSGDYNEQFF. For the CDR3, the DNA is TGCGCCAGCAGCCGTGGAACTAGCGGGGACTACAATGAGCAGTTCTTC.

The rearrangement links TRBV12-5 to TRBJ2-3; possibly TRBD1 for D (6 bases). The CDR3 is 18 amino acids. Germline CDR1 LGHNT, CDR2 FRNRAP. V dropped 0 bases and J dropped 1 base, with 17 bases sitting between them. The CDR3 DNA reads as TGTGCTAGTGGTTTGGTACTTACAGGGCTAACACGCACAGATACGCAGTATTTT. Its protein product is CASGLVLTGLTRTDTQYF. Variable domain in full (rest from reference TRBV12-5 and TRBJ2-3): DARVTQTPRHKVTEMGQEVTMRCQPILGHNTVFWYRQTMMQGLELLAYFRNRAPLDDSGMPKDRFSAEMPDATLATLKIQPSEPRDSAVYFCASGLVLTGLTRTDTQYFGPGTRLTVL.

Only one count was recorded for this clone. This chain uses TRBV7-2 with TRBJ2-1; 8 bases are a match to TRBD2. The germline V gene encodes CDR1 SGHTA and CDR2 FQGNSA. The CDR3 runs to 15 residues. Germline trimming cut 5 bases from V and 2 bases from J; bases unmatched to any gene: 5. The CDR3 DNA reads TGTGCCAGCAGCGAGATAGCGGGAACCTACAATGAGCAGTTCTTC. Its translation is CASSEIAGTYNEQFF.

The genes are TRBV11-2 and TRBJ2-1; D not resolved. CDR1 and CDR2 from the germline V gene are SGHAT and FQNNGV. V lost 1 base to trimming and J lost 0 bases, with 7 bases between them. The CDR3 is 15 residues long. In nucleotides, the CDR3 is TGTGCCAGCAGCTTAGGAGTTGACTCCTACAATGAGCAGTTCTTC. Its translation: CASSLGVDSYNEQFF.

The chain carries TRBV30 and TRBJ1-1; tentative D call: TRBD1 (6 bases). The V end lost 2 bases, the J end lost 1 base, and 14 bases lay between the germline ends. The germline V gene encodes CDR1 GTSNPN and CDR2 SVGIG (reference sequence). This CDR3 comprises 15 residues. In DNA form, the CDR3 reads TGTGCCTGGAGTAGATTTCAGGGGAAGAACACTGAAGCTTTCTTT. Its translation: CAWSRFQGKNTEAFF.

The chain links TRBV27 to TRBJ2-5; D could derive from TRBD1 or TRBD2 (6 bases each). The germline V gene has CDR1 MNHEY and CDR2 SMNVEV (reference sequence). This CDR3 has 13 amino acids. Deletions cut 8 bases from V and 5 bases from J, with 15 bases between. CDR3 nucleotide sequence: TGTGCCAGCGGGACATGGGGGGCGGAGACCCAGTACTTC. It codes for CASGTWGAETQYF.